The rows below give T cell receptor beta chains drawn from one sample of a study of cytomegalovirus exposure and HLA in healthy donors. Measured with immunoSEQ multiplex PCR; TCRdb has only the in-frame clones, and not every one. This table has around 84,000 clones, around 77% appearing once. Sequencing was performed on PBMCs. These receptors were taken from a man aged 50-60 years in good health and CMV-seronegative. Each CDR3 is given with its conserved first and last residue. The order of the fields is D gene, J gene, V gene, clone size, CDR3 protein, CDR3 DNA. The D gene is left open where the match is weak. Clone sizes are given selectively: once, few, many, or a class where the clone is expanded.

D: NA
J: TRBJ1-6
V: TRBV7-9
size: NA
CDR3: CASSSVSGSGSPLHF
DNA: TGTGCCAGCAGCTCGGTCTCAGGGTCAGGTTCACCCCTCCACTTT

D: NA
J: TRBJ2-3
V: TRBV7-9
size: NA
CDR3: CASSPQSSTDTQYF
DNA: TGTGCCAGCAGCCCACAATCTAGCACAGATACGCAGTATTTT

D: TRBD1
J: TRBJ1-6
V: TRBV5-1
size: few
CDR3: CASSTGQGVGSPLHF
DNA: TGCGCCAGCAGCACCGGACAGGGCGTGGGATCACCCCTCCACTTT

D: NA
J: TRBJ2-7
V: TRBV14
size: NA
CDR3: CASSQGGITYEQYF
DNA: TGTGCCAGCAGCCAAGGGGGCATAACCTACGAGCAGTACTTC

D: NA
J: TRBJ2-3
V: TRBV4-2
size: NA
CDR3: CASSQAPRSSTDTQYF
DNA: TGTGCCAGCAGCCAAGCCCCGCGATCTAGCACAGATACGCAGTATTTT

D: NA
J: TRBJ2-3
V: TRBV7-3
size: once
CDR3: CASSLTSSTDTQYF
DNA: TGTGCCAGCAGCTTAACTTCTAGCACAGATACGCAGTATTTT

D: TRBD1
J: TRBJ1-1
V: TRBV5-3
size: NA
CDR3: CARSRDYTGETEAFF
DNA: TGTGCCAGAAGCCGCGACTATACAGGGGAAACTGAAGCTTTCTTT

D: NA
J: TRBJ2-7
V: TRBV6-5
size: NA
CDR3: CASSASSYEQYF
DNA: TGTGCCAGCAGCGCTAGCTCCTACGAGCAGTACTTC

D: NA
J: TRBJ2-1
V: TRBV4-1
size: few
CDR3: CASSQGLGNEQFF
DNA: TGCGCCAGCAGCCAAGGACTAGGTAATGAGCAGTTCTTC

D: NA
J: TRBJ1-2
V: TRBV5-6
size: NA
CDR3: CASSLLSLGARGYTF
DNA: TGTGCCAGCAGCTTGTTGAGTCTGGGGGCGCGGGGCTACACCTTC

D: NA
J: TRBJ1-5
V: TRBV19
size: few
CDR3: CASRAGDNQPQHF
DNA: TGTGCCAGTCGTGCAGGGGACAATCAGCCCCAGCATTTT

D: TRBD2
J: TRBJ2-3
V: TRBV5-1
size: once
CDR3: CASSPRGSGVRDTQYF
DNA: TGCGCCAGCAGCCCTAGGGGTAGCGGGGTAAGGGATACGCAGTATTTT

D: TRBD1
J: TRBJ1-6
V: TRBV7-9
size: NA
CDR3: CASAPGTGGSSPLHF
DNA: TGTGCCAGCGCCCCCGGGACAGGGGGAAGTTCACCCCTCCACTTT

D: TRBD1
J: TRBJ1-5
V: TRBV27
size: NA
CDR3: CASNSMGQGKPQHF
DNA: TGTGCCAGCAATTCCATGGGACAGGGAAAGCCCCAGCATTTT

D: NA
J: TRBJ2-3
V: TRBV6-4
size: NA
CDR3: CASIPGADTQYF
DNA: TGTGCCAGCATTCCAGGGGCAGATACGCAGTATTTT

D: TRBD1
J: TRBJ1-2
V: TRBV4-1
size: NA
CDR3: CASSQDLTGDYGYTF
DNA: TGCGCCAGCAGCCAAGACTTGACAGGGGACTATGGCTACACCTTC

D: TRBD1
J: TRBJ2-1
V: TRBV19
size: NA
CDR3: CASSIVGQANEQFF
DNA: TGTGCCAGTAGTATAGTGGGACAGGCCAATGAGCAGTTCTTC

D: TRBD2
J: TRBJ2-3
V: TRBV19
size: NA
CDR3: CASYSSGETDTQYF
DNA: TGTGCCAGCTATTCTAGCGGGGAAACAGATACGCAGTATTTT

D: TRBD1
J: TRBJ2-3
V: TRBV7-9
size: NA
CDR3: CASSPGQGGPDTQYF
DNA: TGTGCCAGCAGCCCGGGACAGGGCGGGCCAGATACGCAGTATTTT

D: TRBD1
J: TRBJ1-4
V: TRBV6-5
size: NA
CDR3: CASRTGGDEKLFF
DNA: TGTGCCAGCCGGACAGGGGGCGACGAAAAACTGTTTTTT

D: NA
J: TRBJ2-5
V: TRBV2
size: NA
CDR3: CASSAGSKQETQYF
DNA: TGTGCCAGCAGTGCTGGGAGTAAGCAAGAGACCCAGTACTTC

D: TRBD2
J: TRBJ2-1
V: TRBV7-6
size: NA
CDR3: CASSRDSGADLEQFF
DNA: TGTGCCAGCAGCCGGGATAGCGGGGCCGACCTTGAGCAGTTCTTC

D: TRBD1
J: TRBJ2-1
V: TRBV14
size: once
CDR3: CASSPNRDRGLDEQFF
DNA: TGTGCCAGCAGCCCGAACCGGGACAGGGGATTGGATGAGCAGTTCTTC

D: NA
J: TRBJ1-2
V: TRBV7-8
size: once
CDR3: CASSVSGLSGNYGYTF
DNA: TGTGCCAGCAGCGTTAGCGGTCTTTCAGGGAACTATGGCTACACCTTC

D: NA
J: TRBJ2-7
V: TRBV5-5
size: NA
CDR3: CASSLDGTRDYEQYF
DNA: TGTGCCAGCAGCTTGGATGGGACGCGGGATTACGAGCAGTACTTC

D: NA
J: TRBJ2-1
V: TRBV5-4
size: NA
CDR3: CASSFMALAGSSYNEQFF
DNA: TGTGCCAGCAGCTTTATGGCCCTGGCGGGGAGCTCCTACAATGAGCAGTTCTTC

D: NA
J: TRBJ2-1
V: TRBV7-8
size: few
CDR3: CASSLPRRMSSYNEQFF
DNA: TGTGCCAGCAGCTTGCCCCGAAGAATGAGTTCCTACAATGAGCAGTTCTTC

D: TRBD1
J: TRBJ1-2
V: TRBV4-3
size: NA
CDR3: CASSQDPRGQGSYGYTF
DNA: TGCGCCAGCAGCCAAGACCCCCGGGGACAGGGGTCATATGGCTACACCTTC

D: TRBD2
J: TRBJ2-1
V: TRBV5-1
size: NA
CDR3: CASSPSDGGIFYNEQFF
DNA: TGCGCCAGCAGCCCTTCGGACGGGGGGATATTCTACAATGAGCAGTTCTTC

D: TRBD1
J: TRBJ2-1
V: TRBV5-1
size: NA
CDR3: CASSRSPGQGFYDDNEQFF
DNA: TGCGCCAGCAGCCGTAGCCCGGGACAGGGCTTTTACGACGACAATGAGCAGTTCTTC

D: NA
J: TRBJ1-5
V: TRBV9
size: NA
CDR3: CASSVAGFGQPQHF
DNA: TGTGCCAGCAGCGTAGCAGGGTTCGGTCAGCCCCAGCATTTT

D: NA
J: TRBJ2-7
V: TRBV28
size: NA
CDR3: CAARGLYEQYF
DNA: TGTGCCGCAAGGGGTTTGTACGAGCAGTACTTC

D: TRBD1
J: TRBJ1-2
V: TRBV15
size: few
CDR3: CATSQPRDSIYGYTF
DNA: TGTGCCACCAGCCAGCCCCGGGACAGTATTTATGGCTACACCTTC

D: TRBD2
J: TRBJ2-2
V: TRBV7-2
size: NA
CDR3: CASSLGWNGGAVDTGELFF
DNA: TGTGCCAGCAGCTTAGGATGGAACGGGGGGGCGGTAGATACCGGGGAGCTGTTTTTT

D: TRBD2
J: TRBJ2-1
V: TRBV9
size: NA
CDR3: CASSPRVAGGNEQFF
DNA: TGTGCCAGCAGCCCCCGGGTAGCGGGGGGTAATGAGCAGTTCTTC

D: NA
J: TRBJ1-2
V: TRBV7-9
size: NA
CDR3: CSSTFVEVGGGYTF
DNA: TGTTCCAGCACCTTCGTTGAGGTTGGGGGGGGCTACACCTTC

D: NA
J: TRBJ2-2
V: TRBV7-2
size: few
CDR3: CASSLNPGNTGELFF
DNA: TGTGCCAGCAGCTTAAATCCGGGAAACACCGGGGAGCTGTTTTTT

D: NA
J: TRBJ1-2
V: TRBV18
size: NA
CDR3: CASSPSTGSNYGYTF
DNA: TGTGCCAGCTCACCTAGTACAGGGTCCAACTATGGCTACACCTTC

D: TRBD1
J: TRBJ2-3
V: TRBV7-9
size: NA
CDR3: CASSLKQGTGFPDTQYF
DNA: TGTGCCAGCAGCTTAAAACAGGGGACGGGCTTCCCAGATACGCAGTATTTT

D: NA
J: TRBJ1-5
V: TRBV28
size: few
CDR3: CASIDSFNQPQHF
DNA: TGTGCCAGCATCGACAGTTTCAATCAGCCCCAGCATTTT

D: TRBD2
J: TRBJ2-4
V: TRBV29-1
size: NA
CDR3: CSVVGGGAGENIQYF
DNA: TGCAGCGTTGTCGGCGGGGGGGCGGGCGAAAACATTCAGTACTTC

D: TRBD1
J: TRBJ2-7
V: TRBV5-1
size: once
CDR3: CASSSRTGGNYEQYF
DNA: TGCGCCAGCAGCTCCCGAACAGGGGGCAACTACGAGCAGTACTTC

D: TRBD1
J: TRBJ2-7
V: TRBV27
size: NA
CDR3: CASSRRTGAEQYF
DNA: TGTGCCAGCAGTAGGAGGACAGGGGCCGAGCAGTACTTC

D: NA
J: TRBJ2-1
V: TRBV25-1
size: NA
CDR3: CASTAGVGNEQFF
DNA: TGTGCCAGCACTGCTGGAGTTGGCAATGAGCAGTTCTTC

D: TRBD2
J: TRBJ2-7
V: TRBV28
size: NA
CDR3: CASSGAGGNEQYF
DNA: TGTGCCAGCAGTGGAGCGGGGGGGAACGAGCAGTACTTC

D: NA
J: TRBJ2-1
V: TRBV7-9
size: NA
CDR3: CASSGEVYEQFF
DNA: TGTGCCAGCAGCGGGGAGGTATATGAGCAGTTCTTC

D: NA
J: TRBJ1-6
V: TRBV5-4
size: NA
CDR3: CASSLPGGNSPLHF
DNA: TGTGCCAGCAGCTTGCCGGGGGGCAATTCACCCCTCCACTTT

D: TRBD1
J: TRBJ1-2
V: TRBV7-2
size: NA
CDR3: CASTSGGPGYAF
DNA: TGTGCCAGCACCTCAGGGGGGCCTGGCTACGCCTTC

D: TRBD1
J: TRBJ2-5
V: TRBV7-2
size: NA
CDR3: CASSLRQGKETQYF
DNA: TGTGCCAGCAGCTTAAGACAGGGAAAAGAGACCCAGTACTTC

D: NA
J: TRBJ1-1
V: TRBV11-3
size: NA
CDR3: CASSLWRTEAFF
DNA: TGTGCCAGCAGCTTATGGAGGACTGAAGCTTTCTTT

D: NA
J: TRBJ1-1
V: TRBV9
size: NA
CDR3: CASSRSPDTEAFF
DNA: TGTGCCAGCAGCCGATCGCCGGACACTGAAGCTTTCTTT

D: NA
J: TRBJ2-2
V: TRBV30
size: NA
CDR3: CASNLDRNTGELFF
DNA: TGTGCCTCCAACTTGGACAGGAACACCGGGGAGCTGTTTTTT

D: NA
J: TRBJ2-7
V: TRBV19
size: few
CDR3: CASKPQGFYEQYF
DNA: TGTGCCAGTAAACCACAGGGATTTTACGAGCAGTACTTC